This entry lists 32 T cell receptor beta chains sequenced from one sample in a study of blood T cell repertoires in COVID-19. Assay used: immunoSEQ multiplex PCR; TCRdb lists only in-frame clones, some missing. The repertoire holds around 320,000 clones, with approximately 85% as singletons. Sequencing was carried out using peripheral blood. These receptors were obtained from a human donor in a cohort sampled during active COVID-19.

The V and J genes are TRBV10-1 and TRBJ1-4; 7 bases are a match to TRBD1. The length of the CDR3 is 15 residues. Trimming took 9 bases from V and 0 from J; bases not matched to a gene: 7. CDR1 WNHNN and CDR2 SYGVQD come from the germline V gene (reference sequence). CDR3 in amino acids: CASTGETATNEKLFF. CDR3 DNA: TGCGCCAGTACAGGGGAGACTGCAACTAATGAAAAACTGTTTTTT.

The gene calls are TRBV2 and TRBJ1-1; 10 bases align to TRBD1. Germline CDR1 reads SNHLY; CDR2 reads FYNNEI. The CDR3 spans 15 residues. Trimming removed 8 bases from V and 4 bases from J; junction bases left unmatched: 10. CDR3 sequence: CASSTGGRDVTEAFF. As DNA, the CDR3 is TGTGCCAGCTCGACAGGGGGCAGGGACGTCACTGAAGCTTTCTTT.

The chain recombines TRBV27 with TRBJ2-5; D possibly corresponds to TRBD1 (6 bases). Between the trimmed V and J ends, which lost 3 bases and 3 bases, there was a span of 17 bases. The germline V gene has CDR1 MNHEY and CDR2 SMNVEV (reference sequence). The CDR3 sequence is 16 residues long. CDR3 DNA: TGTGCCAGCAGTTTGGGCCACAGGGCAGGAGAAGAGACCCAGTACTTC. Its protein is CASSLGHRAGEETQYF.

The chain uses TRBV4-1 and TRBJ2-4, with D tentatively TRBD1 (5 bases). This CDR3 contains 15 residues. The V gene lost 5 bases and the J gene lost 6 bases, with 17 bases spanning the gap. Per the germline V gene, CDR1 is MGHRA and CDR2 is YSYEKL. The CDR3 protein is CASSLGVSEGNIQYF. The CDR3, as DNA: TGCGCCAGCAGCTTAGGGGTTAGTGAAGGAAACATTCAGTACTTC.

The chain has TRBV10-1 and TRBJ1-1; the match to TRBD1 covers 12 bases. The V gene end was trimmed by 4 bases and the J gene end by 1 base; junction bases not matched to a gene: 4. Germline lookup yields CDR1 WNHNN and CDR2 SYGVQD (reference sequence). This CDR3 is 16 amino acids long. The CDR3 reads CASSAGQGAANTEAFF. The CDR3 DNA reads as TGCGCCAGCAGTGCGGGACAGGGGGCGGCGAACACTGAAGCTTTCTTT.

This chain connects TRBV7-4 to TRBJ1-2, with 7 nucleotides matching TRBD1. V gave up 1 base and J gave up 6 bases; unmatched junction bases: 5. This CDR3 comprises 14 residues. CDR1 and CDR2 (germline): SGHVT, SQSDAQ. The CDR3 sequence: CASSLEKDRDGYTF. The CDR3 nucleotides are TGTGCCAGCAGCTTAGAAAAAGACAGGGATGGCTACACCTTC.

The chain carries TRBV29-1 and TRBJ1-5; 8 positions agree with TRBD1. This CDR3 contains 12 residues. CDR1 SQVTM and CDR2 ANQGSEA come from the germline V gene. The trim removed 6 bases at V and 9 bases at J, leaving 7 bases unmatched. DNA for the CDR3: TGCAGCGTGGGGACAGGAGATTCGCCCCAGCATTTT. Translation gives CSVGTGDSPQHF.

The chain has TRBV7-2 and TRBJ2-3; TRBD2 matches 10 bases. J gave up 5 bases and V 5 bases, and 10 bases lay outside the gene matches. The CDR3 consists of 16 residues. Germline lookup yields CDR1 SGHTA and CDR2 FQGNSA. CDR3 nucleotide sequence: TGTGCCAGCAGCATTAGCGGGGGGCCTTATGGAGATACGCAGTATTTT. It encodes CASSISGGPYGDTQYF. Full variable domain (outside the CDR3, taken from reference TRBV7-2 and TRBJ2-3): GAGVSQSPSNKVTEKGKDVELRCDPISGHTALYWYRQSLGQGLEFLIYFQGNSAPDKSGLPSDRFSAERTGGSVSTLTIQRTQQEDSAVYLCASSISGGPYGDTQYFGPGTRLTVL.

This clone was seen only a few times. The rearrangement joins TRBV11-2 to TRBJ1-4; D possibly corresponds to TRBD1 (5 bases). V was shortened by 5 bases and J by 0 bases, with 7 bases between the two germline ends. The CDR3 runs 14 residues. The germline V gene has CDR1 SGHAT and CDR2 FQNNGV. The CDR3 is CASSPGATNEKLFF. In DNA, the CDR3 is TGTGCCAGCAGCCCGGGGGCAACTAATGAAAAACTGTTTTTT.

This clone was counted only a few times. The J gene is TRBJ2-3, the V gene TRBV27; 9 bases match TRBD2. The germline V gene encodes CDR1 MNHEY and CDR2 SMNVEV (reference sequence). V lost 5 bases to trimming and J lost 0 bases; unmatched junction nucleotides: 6. CDR3 length equals 16 residues. The CDR3 spells CASSPLAGASTDTQYF. The CDR3 DNA reads TGTGCCAGCAGTCCGTTAGCGGGGGCCAGCACAGATACGCAGTATTTT.

The V and J genes are TRBV7-9 and TRBJ1-2; the D is unclear. The CDR3 loop spans 12 amino acids. Trimming removed 1 base at V and 7 bases at J, with 7 bases between. Germline values: CDR1 SEHNR, CDR2 FQNEAQ (reference sequence). CDR3 DNA sequence: TGTGCCAGCAGCTTAGGGTCAGGTGGCTACACCTTC. Its translation: CASSLGSGGYTF.

A word on this clone: This CDR3 is also generated by other DNA sequences in the sample. The rearrangement uses TRBV6-4 and TRBJ1-2, with 7 bases aligning to TRBD1. This CDR3 spans 14 amino acids. Trimming at V came to 5 bases and at J to 2 bases, leaving 5 bases not matched to a gene. Germline lookup yields CDR1 MRHNA and CDR2 SNTAGT. The chain's CDR3 is CASSPTGSNYGYTF. DNA for the CDR3: TGTGCCAGCAGTCCGACAGGGTCAAACTATGGCTACACCTTC.

V gene TRBV6-5 combines with J gene TRBJ1-1; possible D gene TRBD1, 6 bases. CDR1 is MNHEY and CDR2 is SVGAGI in the germline V gene. This CDR3 contains 13 residues. V was clipped by 9 bases and J by 3 bases, with 14 bases between them. The CDR3 here is CASSSRTDTEAFF. CDR3 DNA sequence: TGTGCCAGTTCGTCGAGGACAGACACTGAAGCTTTCTTT.

The V call is TRBV19, the J call TRBJ2-2, with TRBD1 as a possible D gene (6 bases). V gave up 5 bases and J gave up 5 bases, with 9 bases separating them. The germline CDR1 and CDR2 sequences are LNHDA and SQIVND (reference sequence). The CDR3 covers 13 residues. In DNA, the CDR3 is TGTGCCAGTAGTCCTACAGGGACCGGGGAGCTGTTTTTT. This encodes CASSPTGTGELFF.

The chain couples TRBV7-9 to TRBJ1-5; 10 bases align to TRBD1. The V segment lost 4 bases and the J segment 3 bases; nucleotides outside the gene matches: 6. The CDR3 runs to 16 residues. The germline V gene encodes CDR1 SEHNR and CDR2 FQNEAQ (reference sequence). The CDR3 region is CASSYRQGANNQPQHF. The CDR3 nucleotides are TGTGCCAGCAGCTATCGACAGGGGGCAAACAATCAGCCCCAGCATTTT.

The chain's CDR3 is CSASGAGGTDTQYF. The CDR3 DNA reads TGCAGTGCTAGTGGCGCGGGCGGCACAGATACGCAGTATTTT. This sequence joins TRBV20-1 and TRBJ2-3, with D possibly matching TRBD2 (5 bases). Germline V gene lookup returns CDR1 DFQATT and CDR2 SNEGSKA (reference sequence). Trimming took off 3 bases at V and 1 base at J, with 11 bases between the two ends. The length of the CDR3 is 14 residues.

V and J are TRBV25-1 and TRBJ2-3; D remains unclear. The V end lost 6 bases, the J end lost 1 base, and 5 bases lay between the germline ends. There are 12 residues in the CDR3. Germline CDR1 reads MGHDK; CDR2 reads SYGVNS. This CDR3 reads CASSGRTDTQYF. CDR3 in DNA: TGTGCCAGCAGCGGTCGCACAGATACGCAGTATTTT.

The gene calls are TRBV30 and TRBJ1-1, with 8 bases identical to TRBD1. CDR3 size: 13 residues. The trim removed 4 bases at V and 3 bases at J, leaving 4 bases unmatched. Germline CDR1 is GTSNPN and CDR2 is SVGIG (reference sequence). The CDR3 sequence is CAWTGGDYTEAFF. CDR3 in DNA: TGTGCCTGGACAGGGGGCGATTACACTGAAGCTTTCTTT.

V usage is TRBV7-9 and J usage is TRBJ1-2; TRBD1 is a possible D gene (5 bases). The CDR3 is made up of 13 amino acids. Trimming took off 1 base at V and 4 bases at J, with 7 bases between the two ends. Germline assignment: CDR1 SEHNR and CDR2 FQNEAQ (reference sequence). The CDR3 nucleotides read TGTGCCAGCAGCTTAGGACAGCTCTATGGCTACACCTTC. Encoded protein: CASSLGQLYGYTF.

J is TRBJ1-1 and V is TRBV25-1; D is ambiguous. Germline values: CDR1 MGHDK, CDR2 SYGVNS. With 10 bases removed from V and 3 bases from J, the gap between germline ends came to 15 bases. There are 13 residues in the CDR3. CDR3 coding DNA: TGTGCCACCCAGGACTTCGGGGACACTGAAGCTTTCTTT. Its protein product is CATQDFGDTEAFF.

The rearrangement links TRBV2 to TRBJ2-1; 14 nucleotides align to TRBD2. The junction had 7 bases not matched to a gene; V was cut back by 5 bases and J by 7 bases. Germline V CDR1 and CDR2: SNHLY, FYNNEI. The CDR3 contains 16 residues. The CDR3 region is CASSRLAGGKRNEQFF. For the CDR3, the DNA is TGTGCCAGCAGTCGACTAGCGGGGGGGAAGAGGAATGAGCAGTTCTTC.

This chain connects TRBV6-2 or TRBV6-3 to TRBJ2-3, with 7 bases identical to TRBD2. Germline V gene sequence: CDR1 MNHEY, CDR2 SVGEGT. V was clipped by 2 bases and J by 4 bases; unmatched bases: 6. The CDR3 is 15 residues long. Here the CDR3 reads CASSYGAGSSDTQYF. The DNA for the CDR3 is TGTGCCAGCAGTTACGGAGCGGGGTCCTCAGATACGCAGTATTTT.

The chain recombines TRBV7-2 with TRBJ1-2, with 7 bases matching TRBD1. This CDR3 has 15 residues. V dropped 3 bases and J dropped 7; count of bases not matched to a gene: 11. Germline CDR1 reads SGHTA; CDR2 reads FQGNSA. The CDR3 is CASSFRQGGSGGYTF. For the CDR3, the DNA is TGTGCCAGCAGCTTTCGGCAGGGGGGTTCAGGTGGCTACACCTTC.

The CDR3 spells CASSPGQAKNIQYF. The CDR3 DNA is TGCGCCAGCAGCCCGGGTCAAGCCAAAAACATTCAGTACTTC. The rearrangement links TRBV5-1 to TRBJ2-4, with no clear D. Trimming stripped 4 bases from V and 0 bases from J, with 8 bases between. CDR3 size: 14 residues. Germline V gives CDR1 SGHRS, CDR2 YFSETQ.

This sequence joins TRBV7-2 and TRBJ1-3, with TRBD1 identical over 8 bases. This CDR3 comprises 16 residues. In germline, CDR1 is SGHTA, CDR2 FQGNSA. The J segment lost 2 bases and the V segment lost 5 bases, leaving 8 bases of the junction unmatched. CDR3 in amino acids: CASSVRGRVTGNTIYF. CDR3 nucleotides: TGTGCCAGCAGCGTCAGGGGGCGCGTAACTGGAAACACCATATATTTT.

The chain couples TRBV24-1 to TRBJ2-3; no definite D call. This CDR3 comprises 11 residues. The germline V and J ends were trimmed by 5 bases and 6 bases, with 5 bases remaining between them. Germline values: CDR1 KGHDR, CDR2 SFDVKD. The CDR3 spells CATSVLDTQYF. Written as DNA, the CDR3 is TGTGCCACCAGTGTATTGGATACGCAGTATTTT.

This clone showed up just once. V and J are TRBV5-4 and TRBJ2-7; 10 bases agree with TRBD1. The ends lost 1 base at V and 5 bases at J; junction bases unmatched: 6. CDR3 size: 15 residues. From germline, CDR1 is SGHNT and CDR2 YYREEE (reference sequence). The CDR3 nucleotides are TGTGCCAGCAGCTTGCCGGGACAGGGGTTTAACGAGCAGTACTTC. Amino acid sequence: CASSLPGQGFNEQYF.

The chain combines TRBV27 with TRBJ2-2; weak D call: TRBD2 (6 bases). The V end lost 6 bases, the J end lost 5 bases, and 16 bases lay between the germline ends. This CDR3 has 15 residues. The germline CDR1 and CDR2 sequences are MNHEY and SMNVEV (reference sequence). The CDR3 here is CASSQYRDFTGELFF. The DNA for the CDR3 is TGTGCCAGCAGCCAATATCGGGACTTTACCGGGGAGCTGTTTTTT.

The chain carries TRBV12-3 or TRBV12-4 and TRBJ2-6, with D perhaps matching TRBD1 (6 bases). The CDR3 is 13 amino acids. V lost 11 bases and J lost 0, with 8 bases in between. The CDR3 nucleotides read TGTGCCTACAGGGACTCTGGGGCCAACGTCCTGACTTTC. As protein: CAYRDSGANVLTF.

V gene TRBV24-1 combines with J gene TRBJ1-2, with 7 bases matching TRBD1. Germline V gene sequence: CDR1 KGHDR, CDR2 SFDVKD. The CDR3 extends over 15 amino acids. The trim removed 3 bases at V and 5 bases at J, leaving 8 bases unmatched. The CDR3 sequence: CATSDGRTGPYGYTF. The CDR3 DNA follows: TGTGCCACCAGTGATGGGCGGACAGGACCGTATGGCTACACCTTC.

The chain combines TRBV5-1 with TRBJ2-3, with D uncertain. V was pared by 5 bases and J by 1 base, with 11 bases between. The germline gives CDR1 SGHRS, CDR2 YFSETQ. The CDR3 loop spans 14 amino acids. The CDR3 nucleotides are TGCGCCAGCAGTGATACACGTCGCACAGATACGCAGTATTTT. Its protein is CASSDTRRTDTQYF. Based on the CDR3 plus reference TRBV5-1 and TRBJ2-3, the full variable domain is KAGVTQTPRYLIKTRGQQVTLSCSPISGHRSVSWYQQTPGQGLQFLFEYFSETQRNKGNFPGRFSGRQFSNSRSEMNVSTLELGDSALYLCASSDTRRTDTQYFGPGTRLTVL.

The chain recombines TRBV5-1 with TRBJ1-4; 8 bases line up with TRBD1. The CDR3 is 13 residues long. Germline V gene lookup returns CDR1 SGHRS and CDR2 YFSETQ. J was trimmed by 8 bases and V by 5 bases; bases with no gene match: 5. The CDR3 DNA reads as TGCGCCAGCAGGACAGGGGACGGCGAAAAACTGTTTTTT. Amino acids: CASRTGDGEKLFF.